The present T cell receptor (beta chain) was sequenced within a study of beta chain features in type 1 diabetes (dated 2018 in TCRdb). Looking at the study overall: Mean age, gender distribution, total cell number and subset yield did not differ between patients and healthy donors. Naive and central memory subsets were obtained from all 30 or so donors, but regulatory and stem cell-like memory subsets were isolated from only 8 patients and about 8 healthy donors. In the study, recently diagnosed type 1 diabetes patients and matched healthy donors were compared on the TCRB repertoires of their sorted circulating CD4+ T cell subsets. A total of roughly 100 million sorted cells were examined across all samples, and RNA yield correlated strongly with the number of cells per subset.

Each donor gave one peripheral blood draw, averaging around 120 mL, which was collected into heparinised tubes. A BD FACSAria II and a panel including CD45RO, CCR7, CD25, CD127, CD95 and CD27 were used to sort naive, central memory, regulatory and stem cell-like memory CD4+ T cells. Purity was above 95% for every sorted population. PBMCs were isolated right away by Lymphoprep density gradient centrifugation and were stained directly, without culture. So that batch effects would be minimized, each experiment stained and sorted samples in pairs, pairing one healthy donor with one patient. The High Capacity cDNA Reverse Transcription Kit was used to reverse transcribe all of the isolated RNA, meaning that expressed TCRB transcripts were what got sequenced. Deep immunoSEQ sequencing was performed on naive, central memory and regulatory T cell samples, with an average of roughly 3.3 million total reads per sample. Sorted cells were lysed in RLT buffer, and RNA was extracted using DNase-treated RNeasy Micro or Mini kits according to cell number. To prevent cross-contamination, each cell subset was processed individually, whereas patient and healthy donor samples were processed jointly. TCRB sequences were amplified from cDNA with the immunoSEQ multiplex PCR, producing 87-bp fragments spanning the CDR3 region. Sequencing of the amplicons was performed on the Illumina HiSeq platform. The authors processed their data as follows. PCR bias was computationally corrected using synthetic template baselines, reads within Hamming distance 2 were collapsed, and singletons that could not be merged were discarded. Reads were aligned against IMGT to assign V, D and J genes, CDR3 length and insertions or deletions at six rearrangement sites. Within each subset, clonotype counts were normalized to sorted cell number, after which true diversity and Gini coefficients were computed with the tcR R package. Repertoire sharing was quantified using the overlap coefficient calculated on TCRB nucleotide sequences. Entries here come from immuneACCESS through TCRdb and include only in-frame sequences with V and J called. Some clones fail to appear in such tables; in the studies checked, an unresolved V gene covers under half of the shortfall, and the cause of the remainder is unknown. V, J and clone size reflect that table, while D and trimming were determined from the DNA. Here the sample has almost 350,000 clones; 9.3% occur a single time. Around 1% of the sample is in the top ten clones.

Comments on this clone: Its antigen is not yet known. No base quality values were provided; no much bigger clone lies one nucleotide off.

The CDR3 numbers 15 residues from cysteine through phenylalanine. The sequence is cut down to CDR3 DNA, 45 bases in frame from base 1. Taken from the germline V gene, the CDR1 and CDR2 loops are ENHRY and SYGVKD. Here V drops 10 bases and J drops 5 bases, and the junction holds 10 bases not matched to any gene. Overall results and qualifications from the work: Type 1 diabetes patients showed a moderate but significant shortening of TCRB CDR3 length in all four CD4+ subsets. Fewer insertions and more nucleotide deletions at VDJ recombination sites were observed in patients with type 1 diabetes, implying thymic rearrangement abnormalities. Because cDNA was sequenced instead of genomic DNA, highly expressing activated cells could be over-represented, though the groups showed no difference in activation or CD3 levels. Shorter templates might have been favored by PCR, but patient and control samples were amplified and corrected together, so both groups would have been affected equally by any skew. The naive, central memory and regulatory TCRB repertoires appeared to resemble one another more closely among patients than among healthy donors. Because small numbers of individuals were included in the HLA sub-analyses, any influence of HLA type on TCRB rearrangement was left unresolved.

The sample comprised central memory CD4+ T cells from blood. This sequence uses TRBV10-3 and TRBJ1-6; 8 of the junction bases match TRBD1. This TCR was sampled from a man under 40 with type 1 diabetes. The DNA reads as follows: TGTGCCACGACCCAGACAGGGGACCATAATTCACCCCTCCACTTT. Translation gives CATTQTGDHNSPLHF.